This T cell receptor (beta chain) was found in a study of CD8+ T cells in alopecia areata. In each case, RNA was isolated and then reverse transcribed into cDNA as the sequencing template. Repertoires were generated with immunoSEQ multiplex PCR, while TCRdb's copy carries only in-frame clones and drops some. The table records approximately 110,000 clones without singletons, the ten largest covering 15% to 20%. The CDR3 loop spans 15 amino acids. Germline CDR1 is MNHDT and CDR2 is YYDKIL. V was shortened by 2 bases and J by 1 base, with 10 bases between the two germline ends. With respect to this clone: Each gene name is a mouse one. Read data end 4 residues before the CDR3 end; the end is taken from the germline J gene. This CDR3 is also generated by other DNA sequences in the sample.

The source is a C3H/HeJ mouse with alopecia areata. This mouse strain has H2-k as its MHC haplotype. Input material: lesional skin. The V call is TRBV17, the J call TRBJ2-3; the D gene is possibly TRBD2 (7 bases). The part of the CDR3 DNA that was read is TGTGCTAGCAGTAGAAGAGGGGGGGGTGCAGAA. Protein: CASSRRGGGAE. In full, the CDR3 reads CASSRRGGGAETLYF.